A single T cell receptor (beta chain) is shown here with its context. The sample is drawn from a study of blood T cell repertoires in COVID-19. Study-wide context: Whether acute or convalescent, the COVID-19 samples came from the United States, Italy and Spain. Sample material is recorded as cDNA or gDNA derived from T cells, B-cell-depleted T cells, or PBMCs.

Original handling: Estimated nucleated cell counts came from reference gene primer amplification. TCRdb's table, derived via immunoSEQ multiplex PCR, lists solely in-frame clones and lacks some. The DNA gave D and trimming, while V, J and clone size come from that table. The sample records 88,000 or so clones, about 76% being singletons. J lost 6 bases, V lost 8 bases, and 6 bases had no gene match. The CDR3 runs to 14 residues. Looked up from germline, CDR1 is KGHSH and CDR2 is LQKENI. Sequencing was carried out using peripheral blood. J is TRBJ2-2 and V is TRBV18; 10 nucleotides agree with TRBD1. The TCR was taken from a human donor in a cohort sampled during active COVID-19. This CDR3 is CASIRDRGPGELFF. CDR3 sequence (DNA): TGTGCCAGCATCCGGGACAGGGGTCCCGGGGAGCTGTTTTTT.